This entry lists 24 T cell receptor beta chains sequenced from one sample in a study of low-dose radiotherapy and immunotherapy resistance in tumors. Stated time point: after trial treatment. Noted treatment: LDRT plus nivolumab, ipilimumab, low-dose cyclophosphamide and aspirin (RACIN trial). cDNA synthesis used a TRAV/TRBV-specific primer set for both chains. TCR amplification ran approximately 20 PCR cycles using constant-region and V-primer adapter primers. TCRdb recomputed calls from the reads with MiXCR, one row per CDR3 protein. This sample yields approximately 100,000 distinct CDR3 sequences, of which about a fifth are seen a single time; roughly 4% belongs to the top ten. Sequencing was performed on PBMCs, taken after low-dose radiotherapy plus immunotherapy. The source is a male donor with prostate cancer.

Comments on this clonotype: A read error is likely here: a far larger clone is one base away. The DNA for the CDR3 is TGTGCCAGCAGCCGGGGGGACACTGAAGCTTTCTTT. Protein product: CASSRGDTEAFF. The V and J genes are TRBV7-6 and TRBJ1-1, with D possibly matching TRBD1 (5 bases). The V end was cut by 5 bases, the J end by 3 bases, with 7 bases between. CDR3 length: 12 residues. From germline, CDR1 is SGHVS and CDR2 FNYEAQ.

There are many counts of this clonotype. The chain joins TRBV30 to TRBJ2-2; D ambiguous. The V gene's germline CDR1 is GTSNPN and CDR2 SVGIG (reference sequence). With 7 bases removed from V and 6 bases from J, the gap between germline ends came to 12 bases. This CDR3 spans 12 amino acids. The CDR3 reads CASVRMAGELFF. In DNA, the CDR3 is TGTGCCTCCGTCCGAATGGCCGGGGAGCTGTTTTTT.

This clonotype appeared many times. The chain carries TRBV4-2 and TRBJ1-4, with D maybe TRBD1 (6 bases). The germline V gene encodes CDR1 LGHNA and CDR2 YNFKEQ. V was trimmed by 4 bases and J by 8 bases, leaving 14 bases between them. This CDR3 comprises 14 residues. The CDR3 sequence: CASSPGQPQEKLFF. CDR3 sequence (DNA): TGTGCCAGCAGCCCGGGACAACCCCAAGAAAAACTGTTTTTT.

This chain uses TRBV12-5 with TRBJ1-5, with D unresolved. The CDR3 is 12 amino acids. The germline V gene encodes CDR1 LGHNT and CDR2 FRNRAP. V was shortened by 4 bases and J by 9 bases, with 10 bases between the two germline ends. The CDR3 nucleotides read TGTGCTAGTGGTTCGGTCTCGGTGCCCCAGCATTTT. Translating gives CASGSVSVPQHF.

This clonotype was counted ten times or more. The J gene is TRBJ2-5, the V gene TRBV20-1; TRBD2 aligns across 11 bases. The ends lost 0 bases at V and 7 bases at J; junction bases unmatched: 10. This CDR3 comprises 16 residues. Per the germline V gene, CDR1 is DFQATT and CDR2 is SNEGSKA (reference sequence). The CDR3 protein is CSARDGDLAGGGTQYF. The CDR3 DNA sequence: TGCAGTGCTAGAGATGGGGATCTAGCGGGGGGCGGGACCCAGTACTTC.

The chain has TRBV6-2 or TRBV6-3 and TRBJ1-1, with D perhaps matching TRBD1 (5 bases). The length of the CDR3 is 14 residues. V shed 8 bases and J shed 1 base, with 14 bases lying between them. Germline V CDR1 and CDR2: MNHEY, SVGEGT. CDR3 loop: CASGMAGANTEAFF. CDR3 in DNA: TGTGCCAGCGGAATGGCTGGGGCGAACACTGAAGCTTTCTTT.

This clonotype was found many times. A junction end diverges from the germline sequence, so it may reflect a read error. The genes are TRBV5-3 and TRBJ1-5, with 8 positions matching TRBD1. TRBV5-3 is flagged as an ORF with uncertain function. This CDR3 spans 15 amino acids. CDR3 in DNA: TGTGCCAGCAGCTTATTTTACAGGGGGTCTCAGCCCCAGCATTTT. Its protein product is CASSLFYRGSQPQHF.

This clonotype was recorded many times. V gene TRBV2 combines with J gene TRBJ2-1; TRBD1 or TRBD2 may be the D gene (6 bases each). The V gene's germline CDR1 is SNHLY and CDR2 FYNNEI. V shed 2 bases and J shed 4 bases, with 9 bases lying between them. CDR3 length: 14 residues. CDR3 DNA: TGTGCCAGCAGTGAATGGGGGGCTTACAATGAGCAGTTCTTC. Protein product: CASSEWGAYNEQFF.

This clonotype was counted many times. CDR3 DNA: TGCGCCAGTACTCCTGGCCGTGGGCAAGGGGCAAAGCTACAAGAGACCCAGTACTTC. This sequence encodes CASTPGRGQGAKLQETQYF. This sequence joins TRBV5-1 and TRBJ2-5; possible D gene TRBD1, 5 bases. V lost 8 bases to trimming and J lost 2 bases, with 31 bases between them. This CDR3 has 19 amino acids. Germline assignment: CDR1 SGHRS and CDR2 YFSETQ. Complete variable domain (other parts from reference TRBV5-1 and TRBJ2-5): KAGVTQTPRYLIKTRGQQVTLSCSPISGHRSVSWYQQTPGQGLQFLFEYFSETQRNKGNFPGRFSGRQFSNSRSEMNVSTLELGDSALYLCASTPGRGQGAKLQETQYFGPGTRLLVL.

Ten or more counts support this clonotype. The chain uses TRBV18 and TRBJ1-2, with no clear D. The CDR3 runs 13 residues. Deletions cut 2 bases from V and 12 bases from J, with 16 bases between. Germline assignment: CDR1 KGHSH and CDR2 LQKENI. The CDR3 DNA follows: TGTGCCAGCTCACCAGGGGAGCGACAAAGGGACACCTTC. It is translated as CASSPGERQRDTF.

This clonotype was detected ten times or more. J is TRBJ2-7 and V is TRBV20-1; 7 nucleotides match TRBD2. Looked up from germline, CDR1 is DFQATT and CDR2 is SNEGSKA (reference sequence). This CDR3 contains 17 residues. V gave up 1 base and J gave up 1 base; unmatched junction bases: 13. This CDR3 is CSARGRLAAFLSYEQYF. Here the CDR3 DNA reads TGCAGTGCTAGAGGGCGGCTAGCGGCTTTTTTATCCTACGAGCAGTACTTC.

This clonotype was picked up many times. J is TRBJ2-2 and V is TRBV5-6; D not certain. V was trimmed by 3 bases and J by 5 bases, leaving 5 bases between them. This CDR3 is 12 amino acids long. Per the germline V gene, CDR1 is SGHDT and CDR2 is YYEEEE. Here the CDR3 reads CASSWATGELFF. The CDR3 DNA reads as TGTGCCAGCAGCTGGGCTACCGGGGAGCTGTTTTTT.

This clonotype was counted ten times or more. The chain joins TRBV6-6 to TRBJ1-6; perhaps TRBD1 as D (5 bases). The CDR3 has 19 residues. Germline assignment: CDR1 MNHNY and CDR2 SVGAGI (reference sequence). The V end lost 0 bases, the J end lost 0 bases, and 15 bases lay between the germline ends. Here the CDR3 reads CASSYSNPGRSSYNSPLHF. The CDR3 region has the DNA TGTGCCAGCAGTTACTCGAACCCGGGACGGAGCTCCTATAATTCACCCCTCCACTTT.

This clonotype was seen repeatedly, ten times or more. The chain combines TRBV20-1 with TRBJ2-1; D is perhaps TRBD2 (7 bases). CDR1 DFQATT and CDR2 SNEGSKA come from the germline V gene (reference sequence). The V end was cut by 6 bases, the J end by 12 bases, with 15 bases between. The CDR3 has 11 residues. The CDR3 sequence is CSAGEGVMQFF. The CDR3 nucleotides are TGCAGTGCCGGGGAGGGGGTAATGCAGTTCTTC.

This clonotype appeared many times. J is TRBJ2-7 and V is TRBV6-1; possibly TRBD1 for D (6 bases). Germline-derived CDR1 and CDR2 are MNHNS and SASEGT. CDR3 length: 16 residues. The V end lost 2 bases, the J end lost 2 bases, and 16 bases lay between the germline ends. CDR3 sequence reads: CASSEPDRWDTYEQYF. CDR3 in DNA: TGTGCCAGCAGTGAACCAGACAGGTGGGACACCTACGAGCAGTACTTC.

The chain uses TRBV20-1 and TRBJ2-7; TRBD1 aligns across 7 bases. The J segment lost 0 bases and the V segment lost 7 bases, leaving 3 bases of the junction unmatched. The CDR3 has 12 residues. Germline values: CDR1 DFQATT, CDR2 SNEGSKA (reference sequence). The CDR3 coding sequence is TGCAGTGGTACAGGGGACTCCTACGAGCAGTACTTC. Translating gives CSGTGDSYEQYF.

Many counts were recorded for this clonotype. The V and J genes are TRBV12-3 or TRBV12-4 and TRBJ1-4; no reliable D call. This CDR3 has 14 amino acids. Trimming took off 3 bases at V and 7 bases at J, with 12 bases between the two ends. For the CDR3, the DNA is TGTGCCAGCAGTTTTGGAGTCGCTGGTGAAAAACTGTTTTTT. Protein: CASSFGVAGEKLFF.

This clonotype showed up many times. The chain uses TRBV2 and TRBJ2-1; D not certain. The CDR3 has 12 amino acids. The V end lost 10 bases, the J end lost 2 bases, and 9 bases lay between the germline ends. Germline V gene lookup returns CDR1 SNHLY and CDR2 FYNNEI. CDR3 DNA sequence: TGTGCCACCCTAACTACCTACAATGAGCAGTTCTTC. Encoded protein: CATLTTYNEQFF.

The CDR3 nucleotides read TGCGCCAGCAGTGAGCCCGGGGGGCCAACCCACGAGCAGTACTTC. Translation gives CASSEPGGPTHEQYF. The genes are TRBV10-2 and TRBJ2-7, with a tentative D call TRBD2 (7 bases). In germline, CDR1 is WSHSY, CDR2 SAAADI. V lost 2 bases and J lost 5, with 16 bases in between. The CDR3 extends over 15 amino acids.

This clonotype was seen repeatedly, ten times or more. The genes are TRBV21-1 and TRBJ2-7. TRBV21-1 is a pseudogene locus. The CDR3 consists of 15 residues. CDR3 region: CASSLPPPNSYEQYF. In DNA form, the CDR3 reads TGTGCCAGCAGCCTTCCGCCACCTAACTCCTACGAGCAGTACTTC.

Worth noting for this clonotype: A far larger clone is just one base off, so this is likely a read error. The V and J genes are TRBV4-3 and TRBJ1-5; weak D call: TRBD1 (6 bases). From germline, CDR1 is LGHNA and CDR2 YSLEER. V was clipped by 7 bases and J by 4 bases, with 17 bases between them. There are 15 residues in the CDR3. In DNA, the CDR3 is TGCGCCAGCATCCCATTCGGGACATTGAATCAGCCCCAGCATTTT. Encoded protein: CASIPFGTLNQPQHF.

This clonotype was observed a handful of times. The genes are TRBV5-6 and TRBJ2-7; the D gene is possibly TRBD1 (6 bases). CDR3 length: 15 amino acids. Germline V gene sequence: CDR1 SGHDT, CDR2 YYEEEE. The V end was cut by 4 bases, the J end by 1 base, with 15 bases between. In DNA form, the CDR3 reads TGTGCCAGCAGCCCGAGGCTGGGGGCATCCTACGAGCAGTACTTC. It translates to CASSPRLGASYEQYF.

The chain couples TRBV4-2 to TRBJ2-5; maybe TRBD2 (5 bases). Between the trimmed V and J ends, which lost 3 bases and 1 base, there was a span of 6 bases. Per germline, CDR1 LGHNA and CDR2 YNFKEQ. This CDR3 spans 13 amino acids. The CDR3 nucleotides read TGTGCCAGCAGCCATGAGGGCCAAGAGACCCAGTACTTC. It codes for CASSHEGQETQYF.

The chain couples TRBV5-1 to TRBJ2-1; 14 positions match TRBD2. The CDR3 sequence is 15 residues long. V gave up 4 bases and J gave up 9 bases; unmatched junction bases: 6. Germline loops: CDR1 SGHRS, CDR2 YFSETQ. The DNA of the CDR3 is TGCGCCAGCAGCCCCGGGACTAGCGGGGGAGGTGAGCAGTTCTTC. It translates to CASSPGTSGGGEQFF. The full variable domain, its missing parts supplied by reference TRBV5-1 and TRBJ2-1, is KAGVTQTPRYLIKTRGQQVTLSCSPISGHRSVSWYQQTPGQGLQFLFEYFSETQRNKGNFPGRFSGRQFSNSRSEMNVSTLELGDSALYLCASSPGTSGGGEQFFGPGTRLTVL.